At least ten counts were recorded for the clone carrying this TCR beta chain. The sample is drawn from a study of shared clonotypes between healthy human individuals. Deep-level running was used for the assay. Sequencing was performed on unsorted PBMC DNA using ten immunoSEQ deep assay plates. TCRdb's copy holds only in-frame clones and misses some; the assay was immunoSEQ multiplex PCR. The data contain a few hundred thousand clones, just over 75% of them singletons. CDR3 length equals 16 residues. The V gene end was trimmed by 4 bases and the J gene end by 4 bases; junction bases not matched to a gene: 3. CDR1 is LNHDA, CDR2 SQIVND, per germline (reference sequence). The study drew all its donors from Caucasian adults living in Nashville, Tennessee. Extraction of genomic DNA in unsorted samples used approximately 96 million PBMCs.

The receptor was derived from a woman aged 40 to 49 in good health. Some clones in this sample may be carry-over from other donors' samples. This chain uses TRBV19 with TRBJ2-5, with 16 bases that match TRBD2. Sequencing used PBMCs. As DNA, the CDR3 is TGTGCCAGTAGTAGCGGGACTAGCGGGAGGGGAGAGACCCAGTACTTC. Protein product: CASSSGTSGRGETQYF.